This TCR beta chain came from a study of Ad26.COV2.S vaccination and SARS-CoV-2 variants. Clones were sequenced by immunoSEQ multiplex PCR, and TCRdb holds only the in-frame ones, with some missing. The sample contains around 370,000 clones, 92% of which appear only once. V lost 3 bases and J lost 4; bases outside the gene matches: 5. The CDR3 runs to 17 residues. Germline values: CDR1 SGHAT, CDR2 FQNNGV. Study results and limitations: From the TCR breadth and depth analyses, total T cell responses may have been underestimated. The placebo group had lower spike-specific TCR breadth than the vaccine recipients did. Recipients of either vaccine or placebo displayed similar breadth of non-spike TCRs. There was reportedly substantial breadth in spike-specific CD8+ and CD4+ T cell responses after vaccination.

With regard to this clone: Antigen: not known.

The rearrangement links TRBV11-2 to TRBJ2-1, with TRBD2 identical over 14 bases. This specimen consisted of peripheral blood, obtained after recovery from COVID-19. This sequence originates from a human donor who had recovered from COVID-19. The DNA for the CDR3 is TGTGCCAGCAGCTTGACTAGCGGGGGGGGACAATACAATGAGCAGTTCTTC. Protein: CASSLTSGGGQYNEQFF.